A single sample gave rise to the 17 T cell receptor beta chains below, sequenced in a study of low-dose radiotherapy and immunotherapy resistance in tumors. As to time point: after trial treatment. The treatment: LDRT plus nivolumab, ipilimumab, low-dose cyclophosphamide and aspirin (RACIN trial). Over 20 PCR cycles, TCRs were amplified from a constant-region primer and V-primer adapter. TCRdb reanalysed the reads using MiXCR and keeps one entry per CDR3 protein. This table has tens of thousands of distinct CDR3 sequences, around 34% appearing once. The sequences come from PBMCs, collected after low-dose radiotherapy plus immunotherapy. Source of these receptors: a male donor with rectosigmoid adenocarcinoma.

V usage is TRBV9 and J usage is TRBJ2-4, with 13 bases lining up with TRBD2. V gave up 3 bases and J gave up 6 bases; unmatched junction bases: 6. There are 16 residues in the CDR3. Germline V CDR1 and CDR2: SGDLS, YYNGEE. For the CDR3, the DNA is TGTGCCAGCAGCGGGACTAGCGGGAGCGTGGGAAACATTCAGTACTTC. The encoded protein is CASSGTSGSVGNIQYF.

The chain has TRBV5-4 and TRBJ2-1, with 11 bases matching TRBD2. The germline gives CDR1 SGHNT, CDR2 YYREEE (reference sequence). The CDR3 is 15 amino acids. V was pared by 6 bases and J by 8 bases, with 10 bases of the junction left unmatched. The CDR3 is CASKYRLAGGDEQFF. The CDR3 nucleotides read TGTGCCAGCAAGTACCGGCTAGCGGGAGGTGATGAGCAGTTCTTC.

The chain is built from TRBV5-4 and TRBJ2-2; 12 bases line up with TRBD2. Germline V CDR1 and CDR2: SGHNT, YYREEE (reference sequence). CDR3 size: 18 residues. The V segment lost 6 bases and the J segment 5 bases; nucleotides outside the gene matches: 14. The CDR3 is CASTTGGALAGGTGELFF. The DNA for the CDR3 is TGTGCCAGCACTACAGGGGGCGCACTAGCGGGAGGTACCGGGGAGCTGTTTTTT.

This clonotype was seen ten or more times. The gene calls are TRBV28 and TRBJ1-1, with D tentatively TRBD1 (6 bases). Germline lookup yields CDR1 MDHEN and CDR2 SYDVKM. The V end lost 6 bases, the J end lost 0 bases, and 14 bases lay between the germline ends. This CDR3 has 15 amino acids. The CDR3 reads CASSPPTGMNTEAFF. CDR3 DNA sequence: TGTGCCAGCAGCCCTCCCACAGGGATGAACACTGAAGCTTTCTTT.

The rearrangement uses TRBV11-1 and TRBJ2-6, with D maybe TRBD2 (6 bases). Trimming stripped 2 bases from V and 0 bases from J, with 20 bases between. Germline V lookup: CDR1 SGHAT, CDR2 FQDESV (reference sequence). The CDR3 covers 20 residues. The CDR3 sequence: CASSLQAGWRGSSGANVLTF. The CDR3 DNA follows: TGTGCCAGCAGCTTACAGGCGGGCTGGCGGGGTAGCTCTGGGGCCAACGTCCTGACTTTC.

This clonotype was observed many times. The V gene is TRBV4-3, the J gene TRBJ2-7; tentative D call: TRBD2 (5 bases). Per germline, CDR1 LGHNA and CDR2 YSLEER. Deletions cut 1 base from V and 4 bases from J, with 14 bases between. The CDR3 consists of 15 residues. The CDR3: CASSQVGSGIYEQYF. The DNA of the CDR3 is TGCGCCAGCAGCCAAGTTGGAAGCGGTATATACGAGCAGTACTTC.

The chain employs TRBV28 and TRBJ2-5; D unclear. V lost 2 bases and J lost 4, with 8 bases in between. CDR1 is MDHEN, CDR2 SYDVKM, per germline. CDR3 length equals 13 residues. In DNA form, the CDR3 reads TGTGCCAGCAGTTTACGAGCGCCAGAGACCCAGTACTTC. This translates into CASSLRAPETQYF.

This rearrangement joins TRBV18 to TRBJ2-1; 9 bases match TRBD2. The CDR3 consists of 15 residues. Germline V CDR1 and CDR2: KGHSH, LQKENI. V dropped 1 base and J dropped 9; count of bases not matched to a gene: 7. The CDR3 is CASSPRGGAAGEQFF. The CDR3 DNA reads TGTGCCAGCTCACCACGCGGGGGGGCCGCTGGTGAGCAGTTCTTC.

The V call is TRBV13, the J call TRBJ2-7, with TRBD1 matching over 9 bases. V trimming: 6 bases; J trimming: 2 bases; junction bases outside the gene matches: 8. This CDR3 has 15 residues. Germline V gives CDR1 PRHDT, CDR2 FYEKMQ (reference sequence). The CDR3 protein is CASRGHGTGPYEQYF. DNA for the CDR3: TGTGCCAGCAGGGGACACGGGACAGGGCCCTACGAGCAGTACTTC.

The rearrangement uses TRBV3-1 and TRBJ2-3; perhaps D is TRBD1 or TRBD2 (6 bases each). The CDR3 consists of 18 residues. The V end was cut by 3 bases, the J end by 6 bases, with 25 bases between. Germline V lookup: CDR1 LGHDT, CDR2 YNNKEL (reference sequence). CDR3 region: CASSHSCRGLPAGDTQYF. The CDR3 DNA reads TGTGCCAGCAGCCATAGCTGTCGGGGGCTACCTGCGGGGGATACGCAGTATTTT.

A note on this clonotype: Lacking the conserved final phenylalanine or tryptophan, this CDR3 likely reflects a read error. The J gene is TRBJ2-7, the V gene TRBV28; D not certain. V was pared by 3 bases and J by 6 bases, with 3 bases between. CDR1 is MDHEN and CDR2 is SYDVKM in the germline V gene. This CDR3 is built from 10 residues. In nucleotides, the CDR3 is TGTGCCAGCAGTTTGTTCGAGCAGTACTAC. Amino acids: CASSLFEQYY.

This clonotype has at least ten counts. The V call is TRBV4-3, the J call TRBJ2-1; D gene unclear. CDR1 is LGHNA, CDR2 YSLEER, per germline. CDR3 length: 18 residues. Deletions cut 0 bases from V and 1 base from J, with 16 bases between. This CDR3 is CASSQDSFPGSSYNEQFF. The CDR3 DNA is TGCGCCAGCAGCCAAGATTCTTTTCCGGGTAGTTCCTACAATGAGCAGTTCTTC.

The chain combines TRBV28 with TRBJ1-1; no reliable D call. Germline CDR1 reads MDHEN; CDR2 reads SYDVKM. Deletions cut 6 bases from V and 6 bases from J, with 5 bases between. The CDR3 is 10 residues long. The CDR3 is CASSSAEAFF. The CDR3 nucleotides are TGTGCCAGCAGCTCCGCTGAAGCTTTCTTT.

This clonotype was observed at least ten times. This rearrangement joins TRBV12-3 or TRBV12-4 to TRBJ1-5, with TRBD1 matching 9 bases. The CDR3 length is 16 residues. With 6 bases clipped from V and 5 bases from J, the junction kept 11 bases outside the gene matches. The CDR3 sequence is CASRGWGQGRDQPQHF. The CDR3 nucleotides are TGTGCCAGCAGGGGGTGGGGACAGGGCCGGGATCAGCCCCAGCATTTT.

The V and J genes are TRBV5-1 and TRBJ1-4; the match to TRBD1 covers 8 bases. V was clipped by 4 bases and J by 6 bases; unmatched bases: 8. Per germline, CDR1 SGHRS and CDR2 YFSETQ. The CDR3 is 15 residues long. CDR3 residues: CASSPKPTGDEKLFF. Written as DNA, the CDR3 is TGCGCCAGCAGCCCAAAACCGACAGGGGATGAAAAACTGTTTTTT.

This clonotype was detected ten times or more. The chain joins TRBV28 to TRBJ2-7; 7 bases are shared with TRBD1. This CDR3 contains 14 residues. CDR1 MDHEN and CDR2 SYDVKM come from the germline V gene. The J segment lost 2 bases and the V segment lost 5 bases, leaving 6 bases of the junction unmatched. CDR3 in amino acids: CASSPGTATYEQYF. The CDR3 nucleotides are TGTGCCAGCAGTCCCGGGACAGCCACCTACGAGCAGTACTTC.

This clonotype was observed a few times. The genes are TRBV30 and TRBJ1-5; weak D call: TRBD1 (6 bases). The V gene lost 3 bases and the J gene lost 6 bases, with 12 bases spanning the gap. Germline CDR1 reads GTSNPN; CDR2 reads SVGIG (reference sequence). The CDR3 contains 13 residues. CDR3 region: CAWSVGGGQPQHF. CDR3 bases: TGTGCCTGGAGCGTAGGGGGGGGTCAGCCCCAGCATTTT.